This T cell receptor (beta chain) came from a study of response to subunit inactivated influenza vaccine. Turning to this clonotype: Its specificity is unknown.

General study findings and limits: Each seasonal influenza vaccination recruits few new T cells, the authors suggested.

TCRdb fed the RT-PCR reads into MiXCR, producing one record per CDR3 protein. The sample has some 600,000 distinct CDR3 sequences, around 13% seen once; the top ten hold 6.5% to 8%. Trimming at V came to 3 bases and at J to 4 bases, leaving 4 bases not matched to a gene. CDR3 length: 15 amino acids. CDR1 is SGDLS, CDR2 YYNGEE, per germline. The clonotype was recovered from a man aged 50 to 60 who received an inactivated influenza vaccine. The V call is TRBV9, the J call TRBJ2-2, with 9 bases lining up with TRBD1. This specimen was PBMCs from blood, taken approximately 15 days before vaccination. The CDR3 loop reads CASSGTGVGTGELFF. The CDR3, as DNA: TGTGCCAGCAGCGGGACAGGGGTGGGCACCGGGGAGCTGTTTTTT.